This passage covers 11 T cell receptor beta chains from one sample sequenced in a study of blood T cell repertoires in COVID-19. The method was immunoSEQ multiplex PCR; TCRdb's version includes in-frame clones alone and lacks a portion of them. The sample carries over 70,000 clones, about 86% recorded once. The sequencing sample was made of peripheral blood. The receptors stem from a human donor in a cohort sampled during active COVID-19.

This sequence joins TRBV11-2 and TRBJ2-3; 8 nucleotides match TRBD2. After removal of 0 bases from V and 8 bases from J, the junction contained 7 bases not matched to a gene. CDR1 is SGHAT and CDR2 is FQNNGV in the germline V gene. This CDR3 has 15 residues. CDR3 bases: TGTGCCAGCAGCTTAGATCGGGGGGGAATGGGTACGCAGTATTTT. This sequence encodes CASSLDRGGMGTQYF.

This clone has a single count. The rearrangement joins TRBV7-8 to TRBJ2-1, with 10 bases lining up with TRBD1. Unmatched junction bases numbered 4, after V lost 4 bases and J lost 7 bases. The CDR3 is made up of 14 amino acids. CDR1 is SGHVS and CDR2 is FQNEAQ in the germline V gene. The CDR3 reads CASSSRDRGNEQFF. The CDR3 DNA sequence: TGTGCCAGCAGCTCCCGGGACAGGGGTAATGAGCAGTTCTTC.

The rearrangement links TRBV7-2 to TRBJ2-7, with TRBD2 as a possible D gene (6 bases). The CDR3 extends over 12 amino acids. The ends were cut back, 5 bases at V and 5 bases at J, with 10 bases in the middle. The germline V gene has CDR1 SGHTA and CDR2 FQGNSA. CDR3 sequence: CASSPRRDEQYF. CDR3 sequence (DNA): TGTGCCAGCAGCCCCCGGAGGGACGAGCAGTACTTC.

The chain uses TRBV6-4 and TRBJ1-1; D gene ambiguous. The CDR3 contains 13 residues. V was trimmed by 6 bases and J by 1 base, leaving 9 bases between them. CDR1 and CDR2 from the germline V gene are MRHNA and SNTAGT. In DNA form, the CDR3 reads TGTGCCAGCAGCGCTAGCTCGAACACTGAAGCTTTCTTT. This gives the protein CASSASSNTEAFF.

The CDR3 DNA reads as TGTGCCAGCAGTTCCTACCTCAGGGAAAAACTGTTTTTT. It encodes CASSSYLREKLFF. V is TRBV28 and J is TRBJ1-4; D is unclear. The ends were cut back, 4 bases at V and 8 bases at J, with 11 bases in the middle. Germline V gene lookup returns CDR1 MDHEN and CDR2 SYDVKM. The CDR3 covers 13 residues.

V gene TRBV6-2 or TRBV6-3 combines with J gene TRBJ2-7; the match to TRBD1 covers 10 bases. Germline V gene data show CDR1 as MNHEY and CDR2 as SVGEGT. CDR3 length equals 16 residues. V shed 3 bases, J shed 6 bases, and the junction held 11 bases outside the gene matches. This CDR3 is CASSYPRQGAPIEQYF. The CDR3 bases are TGTGCCAGCAGTTATCCACGACAGGGGGCGCCCATCGAGCAGTACTTC.

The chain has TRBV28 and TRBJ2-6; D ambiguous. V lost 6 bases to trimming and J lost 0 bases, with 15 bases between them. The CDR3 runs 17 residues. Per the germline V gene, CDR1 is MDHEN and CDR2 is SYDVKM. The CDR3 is CASRWRPSASGANVLTF. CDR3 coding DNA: TGTGCCAGCAGATGGCGGCCGTCGGCCTCTGGGGCCAACGTCCTGACTTTC.

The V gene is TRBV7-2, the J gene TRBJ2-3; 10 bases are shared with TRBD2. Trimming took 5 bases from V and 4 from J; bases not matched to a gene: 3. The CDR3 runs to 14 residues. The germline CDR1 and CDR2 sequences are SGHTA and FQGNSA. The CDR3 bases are TGTGCCAGCAGCCGCACTAGCGGGGCAGATACGCAGTATTTT. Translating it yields CASSRTSGADTQYF. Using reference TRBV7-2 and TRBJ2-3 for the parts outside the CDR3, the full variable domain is GAGVSQSPSNKVTEKGKDVELRCDPISGHTALYWYRQSLGQGLEFLIYFQGNSAPDKSGLPSDRFSAERTGGSVSTLTIQRTQQEDSAVYLCASSRTSGADTQYFGPGTRLTVL.

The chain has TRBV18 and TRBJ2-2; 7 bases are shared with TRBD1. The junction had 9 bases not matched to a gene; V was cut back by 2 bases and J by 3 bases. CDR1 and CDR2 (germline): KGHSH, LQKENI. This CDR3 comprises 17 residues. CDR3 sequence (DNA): TGTGCCAGCTCACCAGGGACACAGGGGTTTGACACCGGGGAGCTGTTTTTT. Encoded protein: CASSPGTQGFDTGELFF.

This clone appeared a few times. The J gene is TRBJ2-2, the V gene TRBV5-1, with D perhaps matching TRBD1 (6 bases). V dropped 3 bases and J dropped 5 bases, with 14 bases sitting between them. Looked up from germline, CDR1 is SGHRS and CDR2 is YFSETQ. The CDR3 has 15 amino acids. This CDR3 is CASSSGTPTTGELFF. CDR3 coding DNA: TGCGCCAGCAGCTCCGGGACACCAACTACCGGGGAGCTGTTTTTT.

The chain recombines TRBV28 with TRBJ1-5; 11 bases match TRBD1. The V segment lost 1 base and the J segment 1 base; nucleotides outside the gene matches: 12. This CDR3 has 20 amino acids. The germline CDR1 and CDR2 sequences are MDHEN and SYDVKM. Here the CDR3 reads CASSLSPGQGGHISNQPQHF. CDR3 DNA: TGTGCCAGCAGTTTATCGCCGGGACAGGGGGGGCATATAAGCAATCAGCCCCAGCATTTT. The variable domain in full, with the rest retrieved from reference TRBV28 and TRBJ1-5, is DVKVTQSSRYLVKRTGEKVFLECVQDMDHENMFWYRQDPGLGLRLIYFSYDVKMKEKGDIPEGYSVSREKKERFSLILESASTNQTSMYLCASSLSPGQGGHISNQPQHFGDGTRLSIL.